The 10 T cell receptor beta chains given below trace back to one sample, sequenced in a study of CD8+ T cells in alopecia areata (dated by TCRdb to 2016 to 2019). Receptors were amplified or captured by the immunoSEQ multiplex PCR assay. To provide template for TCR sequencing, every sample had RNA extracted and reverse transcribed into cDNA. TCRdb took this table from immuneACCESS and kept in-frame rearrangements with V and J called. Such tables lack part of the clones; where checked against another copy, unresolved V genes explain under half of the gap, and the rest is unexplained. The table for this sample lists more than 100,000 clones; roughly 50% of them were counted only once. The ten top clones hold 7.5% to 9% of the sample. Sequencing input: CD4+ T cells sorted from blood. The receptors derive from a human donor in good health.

The CDR3 region has the DNA TGCAGCGTGGGAAGGACAGGGTCCGGTGAGCAGTTCTTC. This sequence encodes CSVGRTGSGEQFF. V is TRBV29-1 and J is TRBJ2-1; TRBD1 aligns across 8 bases. Germline assignment: CDR1 SQVTM and CDR2 ANQGSEA. The CDR3 covers 13 residues. With V trimmed by 6 bases and J by 9 bases, 10 bases remained unmatched.

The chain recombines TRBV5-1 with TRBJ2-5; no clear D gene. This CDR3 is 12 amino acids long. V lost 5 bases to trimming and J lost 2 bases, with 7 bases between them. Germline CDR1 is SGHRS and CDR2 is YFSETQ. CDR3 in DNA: TGCGCCAGCAGAAGGCAGCAAGAGACCCAGTACTTC. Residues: CASRRQQETQYF.

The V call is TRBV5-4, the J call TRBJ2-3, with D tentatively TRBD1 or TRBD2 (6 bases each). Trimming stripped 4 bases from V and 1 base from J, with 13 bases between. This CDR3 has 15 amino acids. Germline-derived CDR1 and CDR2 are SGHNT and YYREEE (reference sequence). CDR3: CASSKGGGRTDTQYF. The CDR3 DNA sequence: TGTGCCAGCAGCAAAGGTGGGGGGCGCACAGATACGCAGTATTTT.

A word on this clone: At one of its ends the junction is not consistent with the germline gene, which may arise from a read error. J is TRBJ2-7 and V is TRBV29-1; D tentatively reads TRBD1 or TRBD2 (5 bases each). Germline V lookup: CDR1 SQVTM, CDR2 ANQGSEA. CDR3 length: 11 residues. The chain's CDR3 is CLNGAYYEQYF. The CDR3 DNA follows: TGTCTTAACGGGGCATACTACGAGCAGTACTTC.

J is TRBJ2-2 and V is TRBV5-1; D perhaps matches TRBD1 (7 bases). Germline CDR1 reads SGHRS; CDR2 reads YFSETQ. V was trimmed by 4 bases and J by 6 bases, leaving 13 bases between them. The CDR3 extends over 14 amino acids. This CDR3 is CASSPDREAGELFF. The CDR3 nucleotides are TGCGCCAGCAGCCCAGACAGGGAGGCCGGGGAGCTGTTTTTT.

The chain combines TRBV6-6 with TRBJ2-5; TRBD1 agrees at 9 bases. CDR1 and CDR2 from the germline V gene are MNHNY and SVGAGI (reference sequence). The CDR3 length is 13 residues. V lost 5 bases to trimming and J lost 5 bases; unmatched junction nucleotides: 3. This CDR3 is CASSGTGLETQYF. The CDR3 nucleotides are TGTGCCAGCAGTGGGACAGGGTTGGAGACCCAGTACTTC.

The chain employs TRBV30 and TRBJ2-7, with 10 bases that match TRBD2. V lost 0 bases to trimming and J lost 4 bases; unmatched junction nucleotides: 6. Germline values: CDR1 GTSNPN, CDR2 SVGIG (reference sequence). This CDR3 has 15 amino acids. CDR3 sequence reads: CAWSVGSGGRYEQYF. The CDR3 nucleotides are TGTGCCTGGAGTGTCGGTAGCGGGGGGCGGTACGAGCAGTACTTC.

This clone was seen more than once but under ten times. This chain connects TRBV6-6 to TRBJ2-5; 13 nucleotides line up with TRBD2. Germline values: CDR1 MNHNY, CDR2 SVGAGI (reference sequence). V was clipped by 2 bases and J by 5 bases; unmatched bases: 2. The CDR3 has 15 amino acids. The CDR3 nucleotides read TGTGCCAGCAGTTACCGGGGACTAGCGGGGGAGACCCAGTACTTC. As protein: CASSYRGLAGETQYF.

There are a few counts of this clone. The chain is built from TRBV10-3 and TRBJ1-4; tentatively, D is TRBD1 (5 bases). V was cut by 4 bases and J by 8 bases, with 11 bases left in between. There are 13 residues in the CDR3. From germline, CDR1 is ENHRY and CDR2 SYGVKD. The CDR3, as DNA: TGTGCCATCAGTGGGGCCGGGGGAGAAAAACTGTTTTTT. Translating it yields CAISGAGGEKLFF.

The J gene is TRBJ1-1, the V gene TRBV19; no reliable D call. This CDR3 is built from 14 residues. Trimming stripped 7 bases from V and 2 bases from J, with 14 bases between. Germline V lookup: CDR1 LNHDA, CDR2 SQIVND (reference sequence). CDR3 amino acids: CASTVRRGNTEAFF. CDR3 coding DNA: TGTGCCAGTACGGTACGGCGAGGTAACACTGAAGCTTTCTTT.